This TCR beta chain derives from a study of T cells in Graves' hyperthyroidism and ophthalmopathy. General study findings and limits: Before onset, ophthalmopathy was predicted by the model a median 6.5 months earlier. Blood also showed most of the thyroid clonotypes that were expanded above 0.001. Ophthalmopathy stood apart from stable hyperthyroidism in a 13 V-J model.

Amplification of TCR beta CDR3 regions was performed using RNA transcripts as template. The study used the HTBI primer set for a first-round RT-PCR of the TCR CDR3. TCRdb itself ran the multiplex PCR reads through MiXCR, one entry per CDR3 protein. The repertoire holds around 700,000 distinct CDR3 sequences, with 18% as singletons. Researchers barred patients who had uncontrolled infection, other autoimmune disease, pregnancy or lactation. Points on this clonotype: The antigen is undetermined.

CDR3 size: 17 residues. Germline-derived CDR1 and CDR2 are LNHDA and SQIVND (reference sequence). Between the trimmed V and J ends, which lost 0 bases and 0 bases, there was a span of 14 bases. The sequence came from a woman aged 50 to 65 with Graves' hyperthyroidism that later progressed to Graves' ophthalmopathy. The specimen was blood. The rearrangement links TRBV19 to TRBJ1-1, with D possibly TRBD1 on 6 matching bases. The CDR3: CASSIDPGQAMNTEAFF. The CDR3 DNA is TGTGCCAGTAGTATAGACCCGGGACAAGCCATGAACACTGAAGCTTTCTTT.